This TCR beta chain was identified during a study of blood T cell repertoires in COVID-19. Study-level background: Whether acute or convalescent, the COVID-19 samples came from the United States, Italy and Spain. The analysed material was cDNA or gDNA that came from T cells, B-cell-depleted T cells, or PBMCs.

Per the authors' pipeline: Researchers report that nucleated cell counts were estimated from reference gene primer amplification. Profiling relied on immunoSEQ multiplex PCR, and the TCRdb table lists in-frame clones only, not all of them. The D gene and trimming were derived from the DNA, and the V and J assignments and clone size from that table. The repertoire includes 100,000 to 120,000 clones, about 80% of them detected once, and about a sixth sits in the top ten. This CDR3 has 14 amino acids. The germline V gene encodes CDR1 SGHRS and CDR2 YFSETQ. The V end was cut by 2 bases, the J end by 4 bases, with 10 bases between.

This sequence joins TRBV5-1 and TRBJ1-3, with a weak D call TRBD1 (6 bases). Sequenced: peripheral blood. This TCR came from a woman older than 75 with active or convalescent COVID-19. CDR3 amino acids: CASSFWGRGNTIYF. The CDR3 DNA sequence: TGCGCCAGCAGCTTTTGGGGGCGCGGAAACACCATATATTTT.